This T cell receptor (gamma chain) emerged from a study of gamma-delta chains in newborns, infants, children. Study context: Polyclonal expansion of innate γδ T cells after birth follows microbial exposure.

This clone was observed a few times. Other nucleotide sequences in the sample specify the same CDR3. TCRdb processed the reads again with the CATT caller. The sample records 1,500 to 2,000 gamma-chain clones, around 68% being singletons. This CDR3 has 17 residues. Germline loops: CDR1 GITISATS, CDR2 ISYDGTV (reference sequence). The J segment lost 4 bases and the V segment lost 0 bases, leaving 3 bases of the junction unmatched. The receptor comes from a child who was a newborn, infant or young child, either healthy, febrile or measles-vaccinated (not recorded which). Material for sequencing was blood. This sequence joins TRGV9 and TRGJP. TCRdb supplies no J gene; here it was assigned by aligning the nucleotide sequence to germline. Written as DNA, the CDR3 is TGTGCCTTGTGGGAGGTGATACAAGAGTTGGGCAAAAAAATCAAGGTATTT. This codes for CALWEVIQELGKKIKVF.